The clone carrying this T cell receptor (beta chain) was found a few times. Its antigen remains unidentified. The sample belongs to a study of high-grade serous ovarian cancer treatment subgroups. Overall study: Mean per sample: around 13,000 reads, just under 7,500 unique TCR beta rearrangements.

Per germline, CDR1 MNHEY and CDR2 SMNVEV (reference sequence). The CDR3 sequence is 15 residues long. The V end was cut by 5 bases, the J end by 1 base, with 15 bases between. Profiled with immunoSEQ multiplex PCR; TCRdb holds only in-frame clones, not every one. The data contain nearly 15,000 clones, approximately 87% of them singletons. The tumor samples were collected prior to definitive surgery or chemotherapy. Study outcomes and limitations: Spatial context was lost because tumors were sequenced in bulk. Only CDR3 was analyzed; CDR1 and CDR2 were not. Same-patient tumor repertoires overlapped at roughly 0.1 to 0.79; different patients barely overlapped.

V is TRBV27 and J is TRBJ2-7, with D possibly TRBD2 on 5 matching bases. This TCR came from a human donor with high-grade serous ovarian cancer. The sample consisted of tumor tissue. The CDR3 region has the DNA TGTGCCAGCAGTACGCCGGGATCGGGGTCCTACGAGCAGTACTTC. Protein product: CASSTPGSGSYEQYF.